These 32 T cell receptor beta chains originate from one sample sequenced in a study of blood T cells in healthy people across ages. Alongside a J-beta primer mix, a sample-barcoded 5' primer served in a second PCR lasting roughly 7 to 11 cycles. From the 5' RACE reads, TCRdb called clonotypes with MiXCR, one entry per CDR3 protein. The repertoire holds about 1.5 million distinct CDR3 sequences, about 45% seen once, with approximately 4% in the top ten. The sequenced sample was blood. These receptors originate from a woman aged 18-30 years in good health.

This clonotype came up a few times. J is TRBJ2-3 and V is TRBV2; D may be TRBD1 (6 bases). Trimming left V 10 bases short and J 4 bases short, with 12 bases between. Germline-derived CDR1 and CDR2 are SNHLY and FYNNEI. This CDR3 spans 12 amino acids. CDR3 loop: CATGRGADTQYF. CDR3 nucleotides: TGTGCCACTGGCAGGGGTGCAGATACGCAGTATTTT.

CDR3 amino acids: CASTVEGLPTNEQFF. CDR3 sequence (DNA): TGTGCCAGCACGGTTGAGGGGCTGCCGACCAATGAGCAGTTCTTC. This chain links TRBV28 with TRBJ2-1; D is perhaps TRBD1 or TRBD2 (5 bases each). V was shortened by 7 bases and J by 6 bases, with 19 bases between the two germline ends. The CDR3 is 15 amino acids. CDR1 MDHEN and CDR2 SYDVKM come from the germline V gene.

The J gene is TRBJ1-2, the V gene TRBV27, with 9 bases matching TRBD1. Germline CDR1 MNHEY, CDR2 SMNVEV (reference sequence). The J segment lost 6 bases and the V segment lost 3 bases, leaving 5 bases of the junction unmatched. The CDR3 sequence is 14 residues long. CDR3 loop: CASSFRDRVNGYTF. CDR3 coding DNA: TGTGCCAGCAGTTTCCGGGACAGGGTCAATGGCTACACCTTC.

The V gene is TRBV20-1, the J gene TRBJ2-4, with D perhaps matching TRBD1 (5 bases). The V end was cut by 2 bases, the J end by 13 bases, with 24 bases between. Germline V gene sequence: CDR1 DFQATT, CDR2 SNEGSKA (reference sequence). The length of the CDR3 is 15 residues. The CDR3 loop is CSARWAGLIGNEQYF. CDR3 in DNA: TGCAGTGCTAGATGGGCAGGGTTAATCGGAAATGAGCAGTACTTC.

This clonotype was detected only a few times. For the CDR3, the DNA is TGTGCCAGCCTCCAAGGGAGCAGTCCGTATTACGAGCAGTACTTC. Amino acids: CASLQGSSPYYEQYF. The chain is built from TRBV7-9 and TRBJ2-7; tentatively, D is TRBD2 (5 bases). The germline CDR1 and CDR2 sequences are SEHNR and FQNEAQ (reference sequence). CDR3 length: 15 amino acids. Deletions cut 8 bases from V and 4 bases from J, with 21 bases between.

About this clonotype itself: This clone may be a read error of a much larger clone one base away. The chain uses TRBV5-6 and TRBJ2-1; possibly TRBD2 for D (5 bases). Gene TRBJ2-7 matches the end of the DNA better, so the J call may be wrong. Germline assignment: CDR1 SGHDT and CDR2 YYEEEE. The CDR3 is made up of 15 amino acids. The CDR3 DNA is TGTGCCAGCAGCTTCCTTAGCGACACCTACAATGAGCAGTACTTC. Protein product: CASSFLSDTYNEQYF.

The genes are TRBV7-2 and TRBJ2-4, with TRBD2 matching 8 bases. Germline V gives CDR1 SGHTA, CDR2 FQGNSA. The V gene end was trimmed by 3 bases and the J gene end by 0 bases; junction bases not matched to a gene: 13. The CDR3 consists of 19 residues. The CDR3 protein is CASSFGGRTSGVAKNIQYF. The DNA for the CDR3 is TGTGCCAGCAGCTTCGGAGGGCGAACTAGCGGAGTAGCCAAAAACATTCAGTACTTC.

In its sample, this clonotype was seen a few times. CDR3: CASSAHVTEAFF. CDR3 nucleotides: TGTGCCAGCAGTGCCCACGTTACTGAAGCTTTCTTT. V is TRBV6-1 and J is TRBJ1-1; D gene ambiguous. In germline, CDR1 is MNHNS, CDR2 SASEGT. V lost 4 bases and J lost 5, with 8 bases in between. The CDR3 contains 12 residues.

This clonotype has just a few counts. The V gene is TRBV7-2, the J gene TRBJ2-7; no firm D call. The V end was cut by 7 bases, the J end by 3 bases, with 10 bases between. The germline V gene encodes CDR1 SGHTA and CDR2 FQGNSA. CDR3 length: 12 residues. CDR3 loop: CASTTADYEQYF. In DNA form, the CDR3 reads TGTGCCAGCACGACGGCGGACTACGAGCAGTACTTC.

The chain recombines TRBV6-2 or TRBV6-3 with TRBJ2-1, with TRBD2 matching over 11 bases. Trimming removed 2 bases from V and 3 bases from J; junction bases left unmatched: 3. CDR1 MNHEY and CDR2 SVGEGT come from the germline V gene. CDR3 length: 16 residues. CDR3 protein: CASSYLGLAGYNEQFF. The CDR3 DNA reads as TGTGCCAGCAGTTACCTTGGACTAGCGGGCTACAATGAGCAGTTCTTC.

V usage is TRBV7-2 and J usage is TRBJ1-2, with unresolved D. CDR1 is SGHTA and CDR2 is FQGNSA in the germline V gene. This CDR3 has 11 residues. The ends were cut back, 2 bases at V and 8 bases at J, with 6 bases in the middle. The CDR3 DNA follows: TGTGCCAGCAGCTTATTTGACGGCTACACCTTC. Amino acids: CASSLFDGYTF.

The chain uses TRBV29-1 and TRBJ2-7; no clear D. V shed 7 bases and J shed 3 bases, with 10 bases lying between them. This CDR3 has 11 amino acids. The germline gives CDR1 SQVTM, CDR2 ANQGSEA. CDR3 region: CSASHDYEQYF. The DNA of the CDR3 is TGCAGCGCTAGTCATGACTACGAGCAGTACTTC.

This clonotype has just a few counts. The V gene is TRBV20-1, the J gene TRBJ2-5; D is unresolved. The CDR3 is 17 residues long. The germline V and J ends were trimmed by 6 bases and 3 bases, with 26 bases remaining between them. The germline gives CDR1 DFQATT, CDR2 SNEGSKA (reference sequence). This CDR3 is CSASPSPAGRTKETQYF. Written as DNA, the CDR3 is TGCAGTGCCAGCCCCAGTCCGGCAGGCCGGACCAAAGAGACCCAGTACTTC.

The rearrangement links TRBV18 to TRBJ1-1, with D unresolved. The germline V gene has CDR1 KGHSH and CDR2 LQKENI. Trimming removed 4 bases at V and 5 bases at J, with 23 bases between. The CDR3 covers 17 residues. CDR3 nucleotides: TGTGCCAGCTCACTCAGGAACCCGTCAAGAACGGGGACTGAAGCTTTCTTT. Translated: CASSLRNPSRTGTEAFF.

This clonotype was seen only once. The chain joins TRBV3-1 to TRBJ1-4; the D gene is possibly TRBD1 (6 bases). Trimming took 4 bases from V and 0 from J, leaving 15 bases between them. Germline CDR1 and CDR2: LGHDT and YNNKEL (reference sequence). This CDR3 contains 17 residues. CDR3 region: CASSPRGQNPTNEKLFF. The CDR3 DNA is TGTGCCAGCAGCCCCCGGGGGCAGAACCCAACTAATGAAAAACTGTTTTTT.

This rearrangement joins TRBV12-3 or TRBV12-4 to TRBJ2-2; TRBD1 matches 7 bases. There are 18 residues in the CDR3. The V gene end was trimmed by 8 bases and the J gene end by 4 bases; junction bases not matched to a gene: 19. The CDR3, as DNA: TGTGCCAGCTCCCGCGGTTGGTTAACGGGACAGTTCACCGGGGAGCTGTTTTTT. Protein sequence: CASSRGWLTGQFTGELFF.

This rearrangement joins TRBV28 to TRBJ2-1; D not resolved. The last part of the DNA fits TRBJ2-7 better; the J call may be wrong. The CDR3 extends over 16 amino acids. The germline V gene encodes CDR1 MDHEN and CDR2 SYDVKM. The CDR3 DNA is TGTGCCAGCAGCCTCCTTACGCCTAGGTACTACAATGAGCAGTACTTC. Its translation is CASSLLTPRYYNEQYF.

The CDR3 spells CSAREAGTLFEQFF. The DNA for the CDR3 is TGCAGTGCTAGGGAAGCGGGGACGCTATTCGAGCAGTTCTTC. The chain uses TRBV20-1 and TRBJ2-1; 7 bases map to TRBD2. The CDR3 is 14 amino acids. Germline V lookup: CDR1 DFQATT, CDR2 SNEGSKA (reference sequence). J lost 10 bases, V lost 3 bases, and 12 bases had no gene match.

The chain couples TRBV28 to TRBJ2-7; 9 bases map to TRBD2. The CDR3 is 15 amino acids. V dropped 6 bases and J dropped 6; count of bases not matched to a gene: 12. Germline V gene sequence: CDR1 MDHEN, CDR2 SYDVKM. CDR3 in amino acids: CASSIAGARYSEQYF. As DNA, the CDR3 is TGTGCCAGCAGCATAGCGGGAGCTCGGTACTCCGAGCAGTACTTC.

The chain uses TRBV11-1 and TRBJ2-5, with D perhaps matching TRBD1 (6 bases). The tail of the sequence fits TRBJ2-7 better, so the J call may be wrong. The CDR3 runs to 14 residues. Germline V CDR1 and CDR2: SGHAT, FQDESV (reference sequence). CDR3 sequence: CASSYNRVSYEQYF. CDR3 nucleotide sequence: TGTGCCAGCAGCTACAACAGGGTTTCCTACGAGCAGTACTTC.

This clonotype was counted many times. The J gene is TRBJ2-1, the V gene TRBV7-9, with D unresolved. Trimming left V 1 base short and J 1 base short, with 8 bases between. CDR3 length: 15 residues. Germline values: CDR1 SEHNR, CDR2 FQNEAQ (reference sequence). CDR3 amino acids: CASSLDVGSYNEQFF. CDR3 DNA sequence: TGTGCCAGCAGCTTAGATGTAGGATCCTACAATGAGCAGTTCTTC.

This clonotype occurred a few times. The chain uses TRBV19 and TRBJ2-3; unclear D gene. V lost 3 bases, J lost 1 base, and 5 bases lay in between. The CDR3 is made up of 13 amino acids. Germline V gives CDR1 LNHDA, CDR2 SQIVND (reference sequence). The CDR3 DNA reads as TGTGCCAGTAGTATCTCTGGCACAGATACGCAGTATTTT. This gives the protein CASSISGTDTQYF.

This clonotype was counted only a few times. This chain links TRBV6-5 with TRBJ1-2; 7 positions match TRBD1. The CDR3 totals 14 residues. Germline V lookup: CDR1 MNHEY, CDR2 SVGAGI. Losses at the gene ends were 6 bases for V and 7 bases for J; bases not matched to a gene: 11. The CDR3 loop reads CASSLDRLAGGYTF. For the CDR3, the DNA is TGTGCCAGCAGCTTGGACAGGCTGGCGGGTGGCTACACCTTC.

In this sample, this clonotype turned up a few times. This chain connects TRBV28 to TRBJ2-7; D gene ambiguous. This CDR3 contains 17 residues. V was cut by 8 bases and J by 0 bases, with 23 bases left in between. Germline loops: CDR1 MDHEN, CDR2 SYDVKM. DNA of the CDR3: TGTGCCAGCTCCCATCCGGACCGTGGCGCGTTCTCCTACGAGCAGTACTTC. This codes for CASSHPDRGAFSYEQYF.

This clonotype was observed a handful of times. The chain joins TRBV24-1 to TRBJ2-1; D might be TRBD2 (5 bases). With 5 bases removed from V and 1 base from J, the gap between germline ends came to 8 bases. The germline CDR1 and CDR2 sequences are KGHDR and SFDVKD. The length of the CDR3 is 14 residues. The CDR3 loop reads CATSGRGSYNEQFF. Written as DNA, the CDR3 is TGTGCCACCAGTGGACGGGGATCCTACAATGAGCAGTTCTTC.

At least ten counts were recorded for this clonotype. The chain has TRBV29-1 and TRBJ2-1; no clear D. V lost 4 bases and J lost 1, with 14 bases in between. The germline gives CDR1 SQVTM, CDR2 ANQGSEA. CDR3 size: 15 residues. In DNA form, the CDR3 reads TGCAGCGTTGGTACTTCCGACGGTTCCTACAATGAGCAGTTCTTC. Its protein is CSVGTSDGSYNEQFF.

The chain couples TRBV21-1 to TRBJ2-2; TRBD1, the D gene given by the table, was not confirmed from the DNA. TRBV21-1 is a pseudogene. CDR3 length: 12 residues. The CDR3 loop is CAGTGRPGELFF. Written as DNA, the CDR3 is TGTGCCGGGACAGGAAGGCCCGGGGAGCTGTTTTTT.

In its sample, this clonotype was seen a few times. This rearrangement joins TRBV7-2 to TRBJ2-1, with TRBD2 matching 7 bases. Germline lookup yields CDR1 SGHTA and CDR2 FQGNSA. V lost 7 bases and J lost 8; bases outside the gene matches: 14. CDR3 size: 15 residues. The CDR3 sequence is CASTIVASGEDEQFF. CDR3 bases: TGTGCCAGCACCATTGTGGCTAGCGGTGAGGATGAGCAGTTCTTC.

This clonotype was counted at least ten times. The chain links TRBV29-1 to TRBJ2-1; 10 nucleotides align to TRBD2. The CDR3 runs 14 residues. V lost 5 bases and J lost 4; bases outside the gene matches: 5. Germline loops: CDR1 SQVTM, CDR2 ANQGSEA. The CDR3 loop is CSVYGTSAYNEQFF. CDR3 nucleotides: TGCAGCGTTTACGGGACTAGCGCATACAATGAGCAGTTCTTC.

This rearrangement joins TRBV10-3 to TRBJ2-7; the D is unclear. Germline-derived CDR1 and CDR2 are ENHRY and SYGVKD. Trimming cost V 3 bases and J 2 bases, with 11 bases left between them. The CDR3 sequence is 14 residues long. CDR3 sequence (DNA): TGTGCCATCAGTGATCTGTTCGGTGCCTACGAGCAGTACTTC. Amino acid sequence: CAISDLFGAYEQYF.

V usage is TRBV20-1 and J usage is TRBJ1-5, with a tentative D call TRBD1 (5 bases). Trimming pared 7 bases from V and 6 bases from J, leaving 19 bases between. Germline loops: CDR1 DFQATT, CDR2 SNEGSKA (reference sequence). The CDR3 has 14 residues. The CDR3 is CSGSFGGFSQPQHF. The DNA of the CDR3 is TGCAGTGGTTCTTTCGGGGGTTTTAGTCAGCCCCAGCATTTT.

The chain uses TRBV5-1 and TRBJ2-7; 7 bases align to TRBD1. V trimming: 4 bases; J trimming: 0 bases; junction bases outside the gene matches: 10. CDR1 is SGHRS and CDR2 is YFSETQ in the germline V gene. The CDR3 runs to 16 residues. CDR3 protein: CASSPIRTGISYEQYF. CDR3 bases: TGCGCCAGCAGCCCCATCAGGACAGGAATCTCCTACGAGCAGTACTTC. The variable domain in full, completed from reference TRBV5-1 and TRBJ2-7, reads KAGVTQTPRYLIKTRGQQVTLSCSPISGHRSVSWYQQTPGQGLQFLFEYFSETQRNKGNFPGRFSGRQFSNSRSEMNVSTLELGDSALYLCASSPIRTGISYEQYFGPGTRLTVT.